This paragraph reports one T cell receptor beta chain. The specificity of this receptor is unknown. Per-nucleotide qualities are absent, and no much larger clonotype sits a single base away. This CDR3 is also generated by other DNA sequences in the sample. This record comes from a study of shared clonotypes between healthy human individuals (TCRdb year 2020). With respect to the entire study: The cohort included three men and a couple of women between 18 and 49 years of age. For each donor, CD4 naive and CD4 memory were each run on three plates, CD8 naive on two plates, and CD8 memory on one plate. Blood TCR repertoires of five healthy adults were deeply sequenced to estimate repertoire size and the extent of clonotype sharing between individuals. To increase sequencing depth and limit assay-specific biases, different laboratories used diverse techniques to prepare libraries and sequence TCR repertoires. Between about 0.8 and 9 billion PBMCs per donor were obtained by leukapheresis.

What the authors observed across the whole study: Rarefaction of sorted-subset datasets indicated incomplete sequencing despite the large sequencing depth. Higher generation probabilities were observed for clonotypes shared by all four sorted-subset donors than for non-shared clonotypes. Larger estimated clonotype richness was generally found for naive subsets than for memory subsets. Based on pairwise subsampling, the degree of clonotype sharing among donors was expected to be affected by sequencing depth. Because the study included a small number of donors, the genetic and exposure-history diversity represented was limited. Only blood was sampled, and tissue TCR repertoires likely differ from those in blood. Sharing across several donors was observed for about 4.8% of naive CD4, around 3.5% of naive CD8, over 2% of memory CD4, and roughly 0.4% of memory CD8 clonotypes.

Using the deep immunoSEQ assay, TCR CDR3 regions were amplified from genomic DNA by multiplex PCR. For each cell subset, the extracted genomic DNA was distributed evenly across all wells of several immunoSEQ 96-well plates, and each plate served as one replicate. For sorted subsets, each replicate PCR was loaded with about 0.2 ug genomic DNA, equivalent to 25,000 to 30,000 T cell genomes. The purified libraries were quantified using a Qubit 3.0 fluorometer, sized with a Bioanalyzer 2100, and then quantified again using the KAPA Library Quantification kit. Each immunoSEQ 96-well plate was sequenced on its own single-read 150-cycle Illumina NextSeq 550 flow cell. In the paper's pipeline: The immunoSEQ output contained only junctional sequences without quality scores, so filtering could not match that applied to full-length reads. Sequences were annotated with PyIR, a Python wrapper for IgBLAST v1.9, using IMGT germline references to assign V/J genes and CDR3. Reads with weak V/J assignments (E-value above 1e-6), missing CDR3, stop codons, out-of-frame junctions, or ambiguous translated residues were removed. V3J clonotypes were defined as sequences sharing the same inferred V gene, J gene, and CDR3 amino acid sequence. Percentage overlap between repertoires was computed as shared unique clonotypes divided by the size of the smaller repertoire. Richness of each repertoire was evaluated using RTK rarefaction, the Chao1 estimator, and Recon v2.1 estimates of unobserved clonotypes. Generation probabilities for all TCRbeta clonotypes obtained by the gDNA method from a few donors were computed using OLGA. TCRdb mirrors the immuneACCESS table, restricted to in-frame sequences. Some clones are absent from its copies; in checked studies, under half trace to an unresolved V gene, and the reason for the others is unknown. Clonal size and the V and J genes are those of that table, whereas D and trimming came from the DNA. For this sample the table gives over 1.5 million clones, of which 95% to 99% were detected only once. The leading ten clones occupy roughly 0.45% of the sample.

V trim: 4 bases; J trim: 4 bases; unmatched bases: 4. The CDR3 runs 15 residues from the cysteine to the phenylalanine. CDR3 DNA only is kept here, 45 bases in frame from base 1. The germline V gene (reference sequence) yields SGHNT for CDR1 and YYREEE for CDR2. Healthy HIV-negative adults with no recently reported acute infections or vaccinations were included as donors. Only Caucasian adults living in Nashville, Tennessee, USA were represented among the donors. CD4+ T cells were enriched by magnetic negative selection; naive cells were then positively selected on CD45RA, and the negative fraction formed the memory subset. Blood was obtained by leukapheresis, after which PBMCs were separated by Ficoll-Histopaque density gradient centrifugation and cryopreserved in liquid nitrogen vapor phase. Analytical flow cytometry was used to check the purity and quantity of each magnetically sorted T cell population. Genomic DNA was isolated from every sorted fraction and measured by UV absorbance on a Nanodrop 2000c.

This sequence was found in a man in his thirties or forties in good health. The V and J segments used are TRBV5-4 and TRBJ2-1; TRBD2 lines up with 11 middle nucleotides. The sample consisted of naive CD4+ T cells sorted from blood. The meaning of the sample's cell subset or site label: CD45RA+ positively selected. This receptor carries the CDR3 CASSPGTSGYNEQFF. Read as DNA, the sequence is TGTGCCAGCAGCCCGGGGACTAGCGGTTACAATGAGCAGTTCTTC.